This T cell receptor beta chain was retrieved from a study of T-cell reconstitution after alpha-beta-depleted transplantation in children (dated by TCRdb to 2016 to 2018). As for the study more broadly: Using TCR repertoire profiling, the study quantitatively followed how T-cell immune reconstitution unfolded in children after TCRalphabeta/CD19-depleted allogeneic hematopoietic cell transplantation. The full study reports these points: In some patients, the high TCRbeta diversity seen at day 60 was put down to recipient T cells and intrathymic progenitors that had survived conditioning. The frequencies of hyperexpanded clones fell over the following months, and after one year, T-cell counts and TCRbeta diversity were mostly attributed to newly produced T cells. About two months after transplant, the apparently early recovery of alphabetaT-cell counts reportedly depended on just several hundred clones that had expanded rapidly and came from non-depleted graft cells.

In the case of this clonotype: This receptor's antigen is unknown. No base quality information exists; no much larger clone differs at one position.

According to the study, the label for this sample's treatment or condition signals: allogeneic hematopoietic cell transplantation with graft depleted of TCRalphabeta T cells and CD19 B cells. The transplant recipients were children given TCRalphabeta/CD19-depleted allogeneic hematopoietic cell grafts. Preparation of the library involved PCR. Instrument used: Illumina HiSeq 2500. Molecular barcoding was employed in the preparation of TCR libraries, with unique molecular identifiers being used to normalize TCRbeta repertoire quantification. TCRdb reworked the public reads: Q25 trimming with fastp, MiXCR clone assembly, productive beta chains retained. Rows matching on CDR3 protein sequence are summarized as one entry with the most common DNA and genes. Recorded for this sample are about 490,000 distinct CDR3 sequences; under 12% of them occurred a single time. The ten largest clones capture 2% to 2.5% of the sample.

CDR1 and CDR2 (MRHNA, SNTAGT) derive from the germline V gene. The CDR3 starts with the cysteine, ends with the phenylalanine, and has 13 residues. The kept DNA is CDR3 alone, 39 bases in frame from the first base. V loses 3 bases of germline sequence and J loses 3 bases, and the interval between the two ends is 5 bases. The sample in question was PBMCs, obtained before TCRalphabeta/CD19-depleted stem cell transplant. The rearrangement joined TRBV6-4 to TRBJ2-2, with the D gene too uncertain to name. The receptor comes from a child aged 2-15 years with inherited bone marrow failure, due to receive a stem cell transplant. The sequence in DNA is TGTGCCAGCAGTGAGTACGACACCGGGGAGCTGTTTTTT. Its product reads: CASSEYDTGELFF.